The T cell receptor (beta chain) described here comes from a study of CD8+ T cells in alopecia areata. Findings and caveats of the study: Affected scalp, especially in alopecia totalis/universalis, had a higher clonality than normal scalp did.

In germline, CDR1 is MNHNS, CDR2 SASEGT. The CDR3 runs to 12 residues. The V segment lost 6 bases and the J segment 15 bases; nucleotides outside the gene matches: 8. RNA was isolated and reverse transcribed to cDNA, the sequencing template. TCRdb keeps only in-frame clones here, not all; method: immunoSEQ multiplex PCR. Counted here are 110,000 to 150,000 clones, 51% occurring once; the ten biggest clones make up roughly 0.9%. Regarding this clone: Its antigen is currently unknown.

The material sequenced was CD4+ T cells sorted from blood, taken at week 0. This TCR was sampled from a human donor with alopecia areata. This sequence joins TRBV6-1 and TRBJ2-1; 10 nucleotides align to TRBD2. The DNA for the CDR3 is TGTGCCAGCAGCAGGCCTAGCGGGAGTGGGTTCTTC. This translates into CASSRPSGSGFF.